This paragraph reports one TCR beta chain. The antigen remains unidentified. The donors, nominally healthy at sampling, likely had unrecorded immune exposures. The PCR was carried out with 60 Vbeta primers and 13 Jbeta primers. Data came from immunoSEQ multiplex PCR; TCRdb stores just in-frame clones and leaves some out. The sample contains about 160,000 clones, 77% of which appear only once. The data were obtained in a study of cytomegalovirus exposure and HLA in healthy donors. Notes on the study in general: On later analysis, the bulk of CMV-associated TCR beta chains appeared to be HLA-restricted. Among TCR beta chains, those listed as cytomegalovirus-associated numbered approximately 150. Another analysis was done later, and it associated 15,000 to 20,000 TCR beta sequences with HLA alleles at 0.05 false discovery rate.

Trimming shortened V by 1 base and J by 0 bases, and 7 bases separated the two germline ends. From germline, CDR1 is KGHSH and CDR2 LQKENI. The CDR3 totals 15 residues. The V call is TRBV18, the J call TRBJ1-3; possibly TRBD1 for D (5 bases). This sequence was found in a man aged 45-65 years in good health and CMV-seropositive. Input material: PBMCs. CDR3 DNA: TGTGCCAGCTCACCACGGACACGCTCTGGAAACACCATATATTTT. Encoded protein: CASSPRTRSGNTIYF. The full variable domain, its missing parts supplied by reference TRBV18 and TRBJ1-3, is NAGVMQNPRHLVRRRGQEARLRCSPMKGHSHVYWYRQLPEEGLKFMVYLQKENIIDESGMPKERFSAEFPKEGPSILRIQQVVRGDSAAYFCASSPRTRSGNTIYFGEGSWLTVV.